This TCR beta chain was sequenced during a study of T cell responses to AZD1222 COVID-19 vaccine. Clones were sequenced by immunoSEQ multiplex PCR, and TCRdb holds only the in-frame ones, with some missing. The sample records more than 85,000 clones, approximately 85% being singletons. In regard to this clone: What it recognizes is unknown.

Overall study results and limits: Most donors were white British and more were female, and clonal diversity was possibly underestimated. At 160-218 and 743-854, vaccine-associated CD4 TCRs were dominant, and they spanned spike.

V was pared by 4 bases and J by 6 bases, with 7 bases between. The CDR3 totals 12 residues. Germline V gene data show CDR1 as MNHNY and CDR2 as SVGAGI (reference sequence). The sequence was collected from an adult in good health. The sequenced sample was peripheral blood, obtained on day 0 of MenACWY control vaccination. The chain uses TRBV6-6 and TRBJ1-5, with D hard to call. CDR3 DNA sequence: TGTGCCAGCAGTTTAGAGACTCAGCCCCAGCATTTT. The encoded protein is CASSLETQPQHF.